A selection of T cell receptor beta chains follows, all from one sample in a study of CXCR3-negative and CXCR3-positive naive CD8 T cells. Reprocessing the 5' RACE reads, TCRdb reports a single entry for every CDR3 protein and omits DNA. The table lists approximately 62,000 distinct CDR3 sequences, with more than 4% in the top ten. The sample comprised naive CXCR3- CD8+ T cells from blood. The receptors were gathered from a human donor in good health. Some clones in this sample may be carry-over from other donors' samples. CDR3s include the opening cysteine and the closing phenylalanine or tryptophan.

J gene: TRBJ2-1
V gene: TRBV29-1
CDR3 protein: CSVEDVDRGRYNEQFF

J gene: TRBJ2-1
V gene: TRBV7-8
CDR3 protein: CASSPGADEQFF

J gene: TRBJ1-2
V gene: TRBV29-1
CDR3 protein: CSVEVQGNYGYTF

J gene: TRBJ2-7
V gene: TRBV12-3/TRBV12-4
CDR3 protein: CASSSDGVAYEQYF

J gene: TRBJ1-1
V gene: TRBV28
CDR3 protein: CASRSGDTNTEAFF

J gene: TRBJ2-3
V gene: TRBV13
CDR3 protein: CASSSGTEDAYTDTQYF

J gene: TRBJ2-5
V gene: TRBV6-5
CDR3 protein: CASSPGTVSGETQYF

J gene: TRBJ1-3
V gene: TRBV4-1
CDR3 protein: CASSQDAGQGLGNTIYF

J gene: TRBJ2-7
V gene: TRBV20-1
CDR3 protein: CSASASPDGSYEQYF

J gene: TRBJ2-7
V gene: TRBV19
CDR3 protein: CASSILPGLEQYF

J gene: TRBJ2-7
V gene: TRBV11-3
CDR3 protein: CASSLESNPTQYF

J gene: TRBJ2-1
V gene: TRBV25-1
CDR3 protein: CASSEYAGPGEQFF

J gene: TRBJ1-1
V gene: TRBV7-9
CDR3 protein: CASSLMDRGLGTEAFF

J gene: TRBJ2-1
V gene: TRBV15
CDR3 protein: CATSISRTGYNEQFF

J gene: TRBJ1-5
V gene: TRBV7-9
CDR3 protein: CASSLAGMGNQPQHF

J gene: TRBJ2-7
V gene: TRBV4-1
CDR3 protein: CASSQAELGAWEQYF

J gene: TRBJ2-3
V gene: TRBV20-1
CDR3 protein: CSGTGLGIGTDTQYF

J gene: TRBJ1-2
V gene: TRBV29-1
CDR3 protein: CSVEDPRGARGYTF

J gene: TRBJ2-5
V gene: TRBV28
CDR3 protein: CASRPTGTGSRETQYF

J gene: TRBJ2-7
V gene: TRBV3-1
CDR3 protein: CASSQAIAGGYEQYF